Sequencing of this T cell receptor (beta chain) was carried out in a study of T-cell memory formation after mild COVID-19. TCRdb used MiXCR to reprocess the 5' RACE reads, holding one entry per CDR3 protein. The table lists fewer than 250,000 distinct CDR3 sequences, less than 20% of them singletons, with 2.1% in the top ten. Overall study results and limits: A balance of CD4 and CD8 characterized clones contracting day 15 to 85, whereas later expanders leaned CD4+. The study detected some responding clones in pre-infection memory, suggesting cross-reactive memory joined.

This CDR3 comprises 16 residues. Germline lookup yields CDR1 LGHNA and CDR2 YNFKEQ. Between the trimmed V and J ends, which lost 5 bases and 3 bases, there was a span of 16 bases. As regards this clonotype: Its antigen is still unknown.

Sequenced input: PBMCs or a T cell subset sorted from them (not recorded which). V gene TRBV4-2 combines with J gene TRBJ2-2; the D is unclear. The receptor was derived from an adult woman who had mild COVID-19 (a few samples of this study predate the infection). Cell type and time point are not known. DNA of the CDR3: TGTGCCAGCAGCGGTTTAGCCCCTGGGGACACCGGGGAGCTGTTTTTT. This encodes CASSGLAPGDTGELFF.